Presented here are 26 T cell receptor beta chains from one specimen sequenced in a study of CD8+ T cells in alopecia areata. RNA was extracted and reverse transcribed into cDNA as the sequencing template. Only in-frame clones appear in the TCRdb table, and some are missing; sequencing was by immunoSEQ multiplex PCR. This sample has more than 130,000 clones, with roughly 80% found just once. This sample's treatment: oral pan-JAK inhibitor, 5-10 mg twice daily. The specimen comprised CD8+ T cells sorted from blood, sampled at week 4, from a patient treated with tofacitinib. Every receptor here comes from a human donor with alopecia areata.

On this clone: The sample has other DNA sequences that encode this CDR3 too. The chain couples TRBV25-1 to TRBJ2-7; no definite D call. This CDR3 is built from 11 residues. CDR1 MGHDK and CDR2 SYGVNS come from the germline V gene. V was shortened by 3 bases and J by 0 bases, with 0 bases between the two germline ends. The CDR3 sequence is CASSDSYEQYF. The CDR3 nucleotides read TGTGCCAGCAGTGACTCCTACGAGCAGTACTTC.

The chain has TRBV30 and TRBJ1-2; D unclear. CDR3 length equals 14 residues. In germline, CDR1 is GTSNPN, CDR2 SVGIG (reference sequence). V shed 3 bases and J shed 4 bases, with 15 bases lying between them. The CDR3 loop is CAWSELQALYGYTF. The DNA of the CDR3 is TGTGCCTGGAGCGAGCTGCAGGCCCTCTATGGCTACACCTTC.

The chain uses TRBV5-4 and TRBJ2-1, with TRBD2 matching over 7 bases. The CDR3 totals 15 residues. Germline CDR1 is SGHNT and CDR2 is YYREEE (reference sequence). Germline trimming cut 4 bases from V and 8 bases from J; bases unmatched to any gene: 12. The CDR3 reads CASSTPTGLLDEQFF. CDR3 sequence (DNA): TGTGCCAGCAGCACTCCAACGGGACTACTGGATGAGCAGTTCTTC.

CDR3 nucleotide sequence: TGTGCTAGTGGTTTCCACCCTACAGACACCGGGGAGCTGTTTTTT. Translating gives CASGFHPTDTGELFF. The chain employs TRBV12-5 and TRBJ2-2; no clear D gene. The CDR3 has 15 amino acids. Germline V gene data show CDR1 as LGHNT and CDR2 as FRNRAP. V lost 3 bases and J 3 bases, leaving 11 bases between the germline ends.

The chain joins TRBV27 to TRBJ2-7; D is unclear. Deletions cut 5 bases from V and 5 bases from J, with 7 bases between. The CDR3 runs 11 residues. CDR1 is MNHEY, CDR2 SMNVEV, per germline (reference sequence). The CDR3 reads CASSQSDEQYF. The CDR3 DNA sequence: TGTGCCAGCAGTCAGAGTGACGAGCAGTACTTC.

This sequence joins TRBV7-9 and TRBJ2-2, with 11 bases aligning to TRBD1. The CDR3 length is 16 residues. The germline V gene encodes CDR1 SEHNR and CDR2 FQNEAQ (reference sequence). The V gene end was trimmed by 4 bases and the J gene end by 3 bases; junction bases not matched to a gene: 4. The CDR3 loop is CASSSGQGADTGELFF. Here the CDR3 DNA reads TGTGCCAGCAGCTCCGGACAGGGGGCCGACACCGGGGAGCTGTTTTTT.

This chain joins TRBV5-1 and TRBJ2-1; 12 nucleotides line up with TRBD2. The J segment lost 2 bases and the V segment lost 1 base, leaving 4 bases of the junction unmatched. This CDR3 is 17 amino acids long. Per germline, CDR1 SGHRS and CDR2 YFSETQ. CDR3 nucleotide sequence: TGCGCCAGCAGCTTGCCTACTAGCGGGGGGACCTACAATGAGCAGTTCTTC. Translated, it gives CASSLPTSGGTYNEQFF.

This rearrangement joins TRBV7-3 to TRBJ1-6; no reliable D call. The CDR3 extends over 16 amino acids. CDR1 and CDR2 from the germline V gene are SGHTA and FQGTGA. V was cut by 1 base and J by 10 bases, with 17 bases left in between. The CDR3 region is CASSLNGLHRGSPLHF. CDR3 coding DNA: TGTGCCAGCAGCTTAAACGGCCTTCATAGAGGATCACCCCTCCACTTT. Combining the CDR3 with reference TRBV7-3 and TRBJ1-6 gives the whole variable domain GAGVSQTPSNKVTEKGKYVELRCDPISGHTALYWYRQSLGQGPEFLIYFQGTGAADDSGLPNDRFFAVRPEGSVSTLKIQRTERGDSAVYLCASSLNGLHRGSPLHFGNGTRLTVT.

J is TRBJ2-1 and V is TRBV5-1; D possibly corresponds to TRBD2 (5 bases). CDR1 and CDR2 from the germline V gene are SGHRS and YFSETQ. The CDR3 length is 14 residues. V was pared by 4 bases and J by 7 bases, with 15 bases between. DNA for the CDR3: TGCGCCAGCAGCACGGGTAGAGGGCTTAATGAGCAGTTCTTC. Translating gives CASSTGRGLNEQFF. Variable domain in full (rest from reference TRBV5-1 and TRBJ2-1): KAGVTQTPRYLIKTRGQQVTLSCSPISGHRSVSWYQQTPGQGLQFLFEYFSETQRNKGNFPGRFSGRQFSNSRSEMNVSTLELGDSALYLCASSTGRGLNEQFFGPGTRLTVL.

The chain is built from TRBV7-2 and TRBJ2-6; 7 bases match TRBD1. Trimming cost V 5 bases and J 0 bases; bases outside gene matches: 13. The CDR3 runs 19 residues. Germline assignment: CDR1 SGHTA and CDR2 FQGNSA. CDR3 loop: CASSLYRRDSISGANVLTF. The CDR3 bases are TGTGCCAGCAGCCTATACCGTCGGGACAGCATCTCTGGGGCCAACGTCCTGACTTTC.

J is TRBJ1-2 and V is TRBV13, with a weak D call TRBD1 (6 bases). CDR3 length equals 12 residues. Germline V gives CDR1 PRHDT, CDR2 FYEKMQ (reference sequence). Trimming cost V 4 bases and J 5 bases, with 8 bases left between them. Here the CDR3 DNA reads TGTGCCAGCAGCTCCGGGACATATGGCTACACCTTC. Its protein is CASSSGTYGYTF.

The chain combines TRBV7-2 with TRBJ1-6; no firm D call. Germline-derived CDR1 and CDR2 are SGHTA and FQGNSA. The CDR3 has 16 residues. V shed 5 bases and J shed 6 bases, with 17 bases lying between them. In DNA, the CDR3 is TGTGCCAGCAGCCTGATATTAGGAGGTCCTAATTCACCCCTCCACTTT. Its protein product is CASSLILGGPNSPLHF.

This clone was detected once. The chain couples TRBV27 to TRBJ2-7; D ambiguous. CDR1 and CDR2 (germline): MNHEY, SMNVEV (reference sequence). The CDR3 loop spans 12 amino acids. Trimming left V 6 bases short and J 3 bases short, with 9 bases between. CDR3 nucleotide sequence: TGTGCCAGCAGCCAAAATTTCTACGAGCAGTACTTC. Residues: CASSQNFYEQYF.

The chain links TRBV15 to TRBJ1-5; unclear D gene. Germline V lookup: CDR1 LNHNV, CDR2 YYDKDF (reference sequence). The germline V and J ends were trimmed by 5 bases and 2 bases, with 10 bases remaining between them. There are 14 residues in the CDR3. The CDR3 reads CATSRSRGNQPQHF. The DNA for the CDR3 is TGTGCCACCAGCCGCTCAAGGGGCAATCAGCCCCAGCATTTT.

This chain uses TRBV7-6 with TRBJ2-3; TRBD2 might be the D (6 bases). This CDR3 is 14 amino acids long. The ends were cut back, 1 base at V and 4 bases at J, with 9 bases in the middle. Germline CDR1 is SGHVS and CDR2 is FNYEAQ. CDR3 in amino acids: CASSLGWGADTQYF. The CDR3 nucleotides are TGTGCCAGCAGCTTAGGTTGGGGGGCAGATACGCAGTATTTT. Full variable domain (rest looked up from reference TRBV7-6 and TRBJ2-3): GAGVSQSPRYKVTKRGQDVALRCDPISGHVSLYWYRQALGQGPEFLTYFNYEAQQDKSGLPNDRFSAERPEGSISTLTIQRTEQRDSAMYRCASSLGWGADTQYFGPGTRLTVL.

The chain uses TRBV4-1 and TRBJ2-4; weak D call: TRBD2 (7 bases). Trimming removed 1 base from V and 1 base from J, with 11 bases in between. Per germline, CDR1 MGHRA and CDR2 YSYEKL. The CDR3 has 16 residues. The CDR3 is CASSQVGGAAKNIQYF. Here the CDR3 DNA reads TGCGCCAGCAGCCAAGTGGGGGGGGCGGCCAAAAACATTCAGTACTTC.

This clone came up once. V and J are TRBV4-1 and TRBJ2-1; 13 bases line up with TRBD2. Trimming at V came to 1 base and at J to 10 bases, leaving 7 bases not matched to a gene. Germline values: CDR1 MGHRA, CDR2 YSYEKL. The CDR3 length is 16 residues. CDR3 nucleotide sequence: TGCGCCAGCAGCCAAGGACTAGCGGGGGGTAATTGGGAGCAGTTCTTC. Protein product: CASSQGLAGGNWEQFF.

DNA for the CDR3: TGTGCCAGCAGTTTTAAACCCAGAACCAATTCACCCCTCCACTTT. Its translation is CASSFKPRTNSPLHF. V and J are TRBV27 and TRBJ1-6; D gene ambiguous. Trimming removed 3 bases from V and 7 bases from J, with 13 bases in between. CDR1 and CDR2 (germline): MNHEY, SMNVEV (reference sequence). CDR3 length: 15 amino acids.

The CDR3, as DNA: TGCGCCAGCAGCCAAGATCTGGGAGGGGGAGAGACCCAGTACTTC. Residues: CASSQDLGGGETQYF. The rearrangement uses TRBV4-3 and TRBJ2-5; TRBD2 is a possible D gene (7 bases). V lost 0 bases, J lost 4 bases, and 12 bases lay in between. Germline V gene data show CDR1 as LGHNA and CDR2 as YSLEER. The CDR3 consists of 15 residues.

The rearrangement uses TRBV4-3 and TRBJ1-3, with D possibly TRBD1 on 6 matching bases. The CDR3 spans 17 residues. Germline V lookup: CDR1 LGHNA, CDR2 YSLEER. V lost 1 base, J lost 7 bases, and 20 bases lay in between. The CDR3 sequence: CASSQAFRGRMENTIYF. The CDR3 DNA sequence: TGCGCCAGCAGCCAAGCTTTCAGGGGCAGAATGGAGAACACCATATATTTT.

The V call is TRBV5-1, the J call TRBJ2-7, with unresolved D. Per germline, CDR1 SGHRS and CDR2 YFSETQ. The CDR3 sequence is 15 residues long. Deletions cut 2 bases from V and 2 bases from J, with 14 bases between. CDR3 residues: CASSFSPAATYEQYF. In DNA, the CDR3 is TGCGCCAGCAGCTTTTCCCCGGCAGCCACCTACGAGCAGTACTTC.

The chain employs TRBV29-1 and TRBJ2-3; D may be TRBD1 (6 bases). Trimming took 6 bases from V and 0 from J, leaving 22 bases between them. CDR3 size: 17 residues. Germline V gene data show CDR1 as SQVTM and CDR2 as ANQGSEA. CDR3: CSVETIPGVTSTDTQYF. CDR3 sequence (DNA): TGCAGCGTCGAGACTATTCCAGGGGTTACTAGCACAGATACGCAGTATTTT.

The chain uses TRBV27 and TRBJ1-1; D is undetermined. Trimming took 6 bases from V and 2 from J, leaving 13 bases between them. CDR3 length: 14 amino acids. The germline gives CDR1 MNHEY, CDR2 SMNVEV (reference sequence). The CDR3 nucleotides read TGTGCCAGCAGCCCCTTGTCCCCCAACACTGAAGCTTTCTTT. Its protein product is CASSPLSPNTEAFF.

The chain uses TRBV25-1 and TRBJ1-2; D uncertain. Germline V gene sequence: CDR1 MGHDK, CDR2 SYGVNS. The CDR3 has 12 amino acids. Deletions cut 2 bases from V and 5 bases from J, with 6 bases between. CDR3 in DNA: TGTGCCAGCAGTGAACAGTCGTATGGCTACACCTTC. This encodes CASSEQSYGYTF.

This rearrangement joins TRBV29-1 to TRBJ1-2; D unclear. The V end was cut by 2 bases, the J end by 0 bases, with 13 bases between. The CDR3 sequence is 15 residues long. Germline lookup yields CDR1 SQVTM and CDR2 ANQGSEA. Here the CDR3 reads CSVELRVSTNYGYTF. CDR3 nucleotides: TGCAGCGTTGAACTGCGGGTATCAACTAACTATGGCTACACCTTC.

The chain has TRBV19 and TRBJ2-3, with D perhaps TRBD1 (6 bases). CDR1 and CDR2 (germline): LNHDA, SQIVND (reference sequence). Trimming took 7 bases from V and 2 from J, leaving 10 bases between them. This CDR3 has 13 amino acids. CDR3 nucleotide sequence: TGTGCCAGTAACAGGGTTCCCACAGATACGCAGTATTTT. Residues: CASNRVPTDTQYF. The full variable domain, with the rest looked up from reference TRBV19 and TRBJ2-3, is DGGITQSPKYLFRKEGQNVTLSCEQNLNHDAMYWYRQDPGQGLRLIYYSQIVNDFQKGDIAEGYSVSREKKESFPLTVTSAQKNPTAFYLCASNRVPTDTQYFGPGTRLTVL.